Below, 25 T cell receptor beta chains from the same sample are listed, as sequenced in a study of blood T cell repertoires in COVID-19. Sequencing used immunoSEQ multiplex PCR; TCRdb keeps in-frame clones, though not all of them. This table holds approximately 290,000 clones, roughly 89% found once. Sequenced sample: peripheral blood. These receptors all stem from a young man with acute or convalescent COVID-19.

This chain uses TRBV6-5 with TRBJ1-2; D uncertain. The V gene lost 7 bases and the J gene lost 7 bases, with 13 bases spanning the gap. Germline loops: CDR1 MNHEY, CDR2 SVGAGI. The length of the CDR3 is 12 residues. DNA for the CDR3: TGTGCCAGCACCCTTCTACTTCGTGGCTACACCTTC. Protein: CASTLLLRGYTF.

Only one count was recorded for this clone. The rearrangement uses TRBV19 and TRBJ1-1; TRBD1 might be the D (6 bases). V lost 7 bases to trimming and J lost 4 bases, with 13 bases between them. The CDR3 is 13 amino acids. Germline CDR1 reads LNHDA; CDR2 reads SQIVND (reference sequence). The CDR3 reads CASNKQGVTEAFF. The CDR3 region has the DNA TGTGCCAGTAACAAACAGGGCGTCACTGAAGCTTTCTTT. Full variable domain (remainder filled in from reference TRBV19 and TRBJ1-1): DGGITQSPKYLFRKEGQNVTLSCEQNLNHDAMYWYRQDPGQGLRLIYYSQIVNDFQKGDIAEGYSVSREKKESFPLTVTSAQKNPTAFYLCASNKQGVTEAFFGQGTRLTVV.

The J gene is TRBJ1-6, the V gene TRBV5-4; tentative D call: TRBD1 (6 bases). V was pared by 3 bases and J by 1 base, with 20 bases between. The CDR3 totals 19 residues. Germline loops: CDR1 SGHNT, CDR2 YYREEE (reference sequence). The CDR3 DNA follows: TGTGCCAGCAGCTCTGGGGGGGCGTCCCGGGGGTCCTATAATTCACCCCTCCACTTT. Amino acids: CASSSGGASRGSYNSPLHF.

The V gene is TRBV5-1, the J gene TRBJ2-7, with unresolved D. In germline, CDR1 is SGHRS, CDR2 YFSETQ. The V end was cut by 1 base, the J end by 4 bases, with 9 bases between. CDR3 length: 13 residues. Here the CDR3 DNA reads TGCGCCAGCAGCTTGCAAGCCGGTTACGAGCAGTACTTC. Amino acids: CASSLQAGYEQYF.

The V call is TRBV7-2, the J call TRBJ1-2, with a possible D match to TRBD1 (5 bases). Trimming stripped 6 bases from V and 2 bases from J, with 16 bases between. Looked up from germline, CDR1 is SGHTA and CDR2 is FQGNSA. This CDR3 is 15 amino acids long. CDR3 DNA: TGTGCCAGCAGTCTAGGGGTAACCGCAAACTATGGCTACACCTTC. Protein sequence: CASSLGVTANYGYTF.

The genes are TRBV5-1 and TRBJ2-7; 7 bases are shared with TRBD1. CDR3 size: 13 residues. Trimming cost V 3 bases and J 6 bases; bases outside gene matches: 6. The germline gives CDR1 SGHRS, CDR2 YFSETQ. CDR3 sequence reads: CASSYGQVLEQYF. The CDR3 DNA reads TGCGCCAGCAGCTACGGACAGGTTCTCGAGCAGTACTTC.

The chain recombines TRBV27 with TRBJ2-2, with 10 bases identical to TRBD2. Per the germline V gene, CDR1 is MNHEY and CDR2 is SMNVEV (reference sequence). The ends lost 1 base at V and 4 bases at J; junction bases unmatched: 0. This CDR3 region has 15 residues. Here the CDR3 reads CASSLLAGGTGELFF. The CDR3 nucleotides are TGTGCCAGCAGTTTATTAGCGGGAGGCACCGGGGAGCTGTTTTTT.

The chain joins TRBV6-5 to TRBJ1-4; D call uncertain. Trimming stripped 0 bases from V and 7 bases from J, with 12 bases between. This CDR3 has 15 amino acids. Germline CDR1 is MNHEY and CDR2 is SVGAGI. CDR3 sequence reads: CASSYSSGFPEKLFF. Here the CDR3 DNA reads TGTGCCAGCAGTTACTCGAGCGGGTTTCCTGAAAAACTGTTTTTT.

The J gene is TRBJ2-7, the V gene TRBV30, with a weak D call TRBD1 (6 bases). The germline V and J ends were trimmed by 8 bases and 0 bases, with 17 bases remaining between them. CDR1 GTSNPN and CDR2 SVGIG come from the germline V gene (reference sequence). The CDR3 spans 14 residues. CDR3 sequence reads: CAATGNRGSYEQYF. The CDR3 region has the DNA TGTGCCGCTACAGGGAATCGAGGCTCCTACGAGCAGTACTTC. The entire variable domain, with the rest obtained from reference TRBV30 and TRBJ2-7, is as follows: SQTIHQWPATLVQPVGSPLSLECTVEGTSNPNLYWYRQAAGRGLQLLFYSVGIGQISSEVPQNLSASRPQDRQFILSSKKLLLSDSGFYLCAATGNRGSYEQYFGPGTRLTVT.

The chain links TRBV6-8 to TRBJ1-6; D is ambiguous. The germline V and J ends were trimmed by 9 bases and 9 bases, with 12 bases remaining between them. CDR1 and CDR2 from the germline V gene are MNHGY and SAAAGT. The CDR3 is 12 residues long. CDR3 bases: TGTGCCAGTCCCCGGAGGTGTTCACCCCTCCACTTT. It codes for CASPRRCSPLHF.

The rearrangement joins TRBV27 to TRBJ1-1, with 8 bases that match TRBD1. CDR3 length: 13 residues. Trimming took 6 bases from V and 1 from J; bases not matched to a gene: 1. CDR1 and CDR2 from the germline V gene are MNHEY and SMNVEV (reference sequence). This chain's CDR3 is CASRGQGNTEAFF. CDR3 nucleotides: TGTGCCAGCAGAGGACAGGGGAACACTGAAGCTTTCTTT.

The chain links TRBV29-1 to TRBJ2-7; 9 bases are a match to TRBD2. Trimming at V came to 4 bases and at J to 1 base, leaving 2 bases not matched to a gene. This CDR3 contains 13 residues. Germline V lookup: CDR1 SQVTM, CDR2 ANQGSEA. CDR3 DNA sequence: TGCAGCGTTGGTAGCGGGGGTTCCTACGAGCAGTACTTC. It encodes CSVGSGGSYEQYF.

The chain carries TRBV28 and TRBJ1-5; TRBD1 might be the D (5 bases). Germline V gene sequence: CDR1 MDHEN, CDR2 SYDVKM. The V end lost 3 bases, the J end lost 5 bases, and 11 bases lay between the germline ends. The CDR3 has 14 residues. The CDR3 DNA sequence: TGTGCCAGCAGTTTGGGAGGGACGCATCAGCCCCAGCATTTT. Residues: CASSLGGTHQPQHF.

This clone was recorded once. V is TRBV6-1 and J is TRBJ2-7; perhaps TRBD1 as D (5 bases). V lost 2 bases to trimming and J lost 3 bases, with 14 bases between them. Germline assignment: CDR1 MNHNS and CDR2 SASEGT. The CDR3 loop spans 15 amino acids. The CDR3, as DNA: TGTGCCAGCAGTGAAACGGACAACTCACTCTACGAGCAGTACTTC. This encodes CASSETDNSLYEQYF.

This clone was detected only once. V is TRBV5-4 and J is TRBJ2-7, with 7 nucleotides matching TRBD1. The germline V gene has CDR1 SGHNT and CDR2 YYREEE (reference sequence). Trimming cost V 4 bases and J 2 bases; bases outside gene matches: 6. CDR3 size: 14 residues. CDR3 sequence: CASSPMGQPYEQYF. The CDR3, as DNA: TGTGCCAGCAGCCCTATGGGACAGCCCTACGAGCAGTACTTC.

Written as DNA, the CDR3 is TGTGCCAGCAGCTTACTGACAGGAGATACGTTGAACACTGAAGCTTTCTTT. Translation gives CASSLLTGDTLNTEAFF. V usage is TRBV7-8 and J usage is TRBJ1-1; possible D gene TRBD1, 6 bases. CDR1 and CDR2 (germline): SGHVS, FQNEAQ. Trimming cost V 2 bases and J 0 bases, with 16 bases left between them. The CDR3 sequence is 17 residues long.

Turning to this clone: The sample contains more than one DNA sequence encoding this CDR3. The chain is built from TRBV28 and TRBJ1-4; tentatively, D is TRBD1 (6 bases). Germline lookup yields CDR1 MDHEN and CDR2 SYDVKM. This CDR3 is built from 14 residues. The V and J ends lost 2 bases and 8 bases respectively, with 12 bases between them. The CDR3 region is CASSLGGRSEKLFF. CDR3 nucleotide sequence: TGTGCCAGCAGTTTAGGGGGCAGGAGCGAAAAACTGTTTTTT.

The chain uses TRBV5-1 and TRBJ1-4; tentatively, D is TRBD1 (5 bases). Germline V lookup: CDR1 SGHRS, CDR2 YFSETQ. Trimming removed 3 bases from V and 0 bases from J, with 9 bases in between. This CDR3 spans 15 amino acids. The CDR3 region has the DNA TGCGCCAGCAGCTCCAGGGATGCAACTAATGAAAAACTGTTTTTT. Its protein product is CASSSRDATNEKLFF.

The chain's CDR3 is CASGLIADNEQFF. Written as DNA, the CDR3 is TGCGCCAGCGGCCTGATAGCGGACAATGAGCAGTTCTTC. The chain joins TRBV5-1 to TRBJ2-1; a possible D gene is TRBD2 (6 bases). V gave up 7 bases and J gave up 5 bases, with 13 bases separating them. The CDR3 extends over 13 amino acids. The V gene's germline CDR1 is SGHRS and CDR2 YFSETQ.

This chain uses TRBV4-1 with TRBJ2-4, with D possibly being TRBD2 (6 bases). Germline lookup yields CDR1 MGHRA and CDR2 YSYEKL. V dropped 1 base and J dropped 11 bases, with 9 bases sitting between them. The CDR3 loop spans 12 amino acids. DNA of the CDR3: TGCGCCAGCAGCCAAGTTGGGGACTTTCAGTACTTC. It codes for CASSQVGDFQYF.

The chain links TRBV7-4 to TRBJ2-7, with a weak D call TRBD2 (5 bases). The germline V gene has CDR1 SGHVT and CDR2 SQSDAQ. V lost 5 bases to trimming and J lost 7 bases, with 15 bases between them. The CDR3 is 13 residues long. CDR3 region: CASSGEWRREQYF. The DNA of the CDR3 is TGTGCCAGCAGCGGGGAGTGGCGTCGAGAGCAGTACTTC.

The chain is built from TRBV7-2 and TRBJ2-3; 9 positions match TRBD2. The V gene's germline CDR1 is SGHTA and CDR2 FQGNSA. The CDR3 has 16 amino acids. V trimming: 0 bases; J trimming: 1 base; junction bases outside the gene matches: 2. The DNA for the CDR3 is TGTGCCAGCAGCTTAGCAATAGCGGGGGGCACAGATACGCAGTATTTT. It encodes CASSLAIAGGTDTQYF.

V is TRBV10-3 and J is TRBJ2-1, with TRBD1 matching 7 bases. V dropped 5 bases and J dropped 1; count of bases not matched to a gene: 8. Germline CDR1 and CDR2: ENHRY and SYGVKD. CDR3 length equals 16 residues. The CDR3 loop reads CAISSDRTLSYNEQFF. In nucleotides, the CDR3 is TGTGCCATCAGTTCGGACAGGACCTTATCCTACAATGAGCAGTTCTTC.

The chain has TRBV30 and TRBJ2-2; TRBD1 is a possible D gene (6 bases). Germline V gene data show CDR1 as GTSNPN and CDR2 as SVGIG (reference sequence). This CDR3 comprises 17 residues. V shed 2 bases and J shed 0 bases, with 16 bases lying between them. CDR3 DNA sequence: TGTGCCTGGAGTCCGGGACATCTCAATACGAACACCGGGGAGCTGTTTTTT. Residues: CAWSPGHLNTNTGELFF.

This chain joins TRBV28 and TRBJ2-7, with D perhaps matching TRBD2 (6 bases). This CDR3 region has 13 residues. The germline V and J ends were trimmed by 6 bases and 0 bases, with 9 bases remaining between them. Germline lookup yields CDR1 MDHEN and CDR2 SYDVKM. CDR3: CASRLARSYEQYF. CDR3 nucleotide sequence: TGTGCCAGCAGGCTAGCGCGCTCCTACGAGCAGTACTTC.